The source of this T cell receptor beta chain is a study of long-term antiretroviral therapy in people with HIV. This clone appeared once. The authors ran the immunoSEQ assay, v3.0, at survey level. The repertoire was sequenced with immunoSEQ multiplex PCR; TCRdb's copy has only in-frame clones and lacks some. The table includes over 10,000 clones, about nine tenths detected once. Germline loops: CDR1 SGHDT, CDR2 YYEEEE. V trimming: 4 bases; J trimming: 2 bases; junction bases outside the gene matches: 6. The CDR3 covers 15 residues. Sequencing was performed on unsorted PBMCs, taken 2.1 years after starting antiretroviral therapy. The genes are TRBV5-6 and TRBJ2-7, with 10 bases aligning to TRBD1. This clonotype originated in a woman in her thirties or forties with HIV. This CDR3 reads CASSLGQGGPYEQYF. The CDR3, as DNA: TGTGCCAGCAGCCTAGGACAGGGGGGACCCTACGAGCAGTACTTC.